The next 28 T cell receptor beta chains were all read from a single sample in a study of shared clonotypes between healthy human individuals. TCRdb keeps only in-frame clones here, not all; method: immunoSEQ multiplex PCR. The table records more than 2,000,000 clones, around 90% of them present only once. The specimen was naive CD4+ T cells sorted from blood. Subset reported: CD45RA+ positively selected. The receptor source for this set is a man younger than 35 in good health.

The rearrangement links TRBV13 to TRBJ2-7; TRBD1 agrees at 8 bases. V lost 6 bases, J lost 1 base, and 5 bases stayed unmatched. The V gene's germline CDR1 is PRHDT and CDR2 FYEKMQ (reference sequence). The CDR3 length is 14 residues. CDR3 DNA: TGTGCCAGCAGTCAACAGGGGGAATCCTACGAGCAGTACTTC. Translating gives CASSQQGESYEQYF.

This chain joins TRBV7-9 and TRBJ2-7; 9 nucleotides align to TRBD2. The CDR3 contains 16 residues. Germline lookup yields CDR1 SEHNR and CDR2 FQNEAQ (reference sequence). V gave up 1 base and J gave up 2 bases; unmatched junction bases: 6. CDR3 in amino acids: CASSLGSGGPTYEQYF. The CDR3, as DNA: TGTGCCAGCAGCTTAGGAAGCGGGGGGCCCACCTACGAGCAGTACTTC.

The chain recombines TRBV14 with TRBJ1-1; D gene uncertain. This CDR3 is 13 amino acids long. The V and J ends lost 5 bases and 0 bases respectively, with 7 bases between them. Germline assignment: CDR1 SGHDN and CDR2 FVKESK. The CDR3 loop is CASSRLVNTEAFF. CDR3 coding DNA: TGTGCCAGCAGCAGACTGGTGAACACTGAAGCTTTCTTT.

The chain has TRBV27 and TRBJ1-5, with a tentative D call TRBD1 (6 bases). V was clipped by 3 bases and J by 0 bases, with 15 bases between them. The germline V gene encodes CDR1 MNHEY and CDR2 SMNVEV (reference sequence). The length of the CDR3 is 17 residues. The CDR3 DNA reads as TGTGCCAGCAGTTTCCCCCGGACAGATTATAGCAATCAGCCCCAGCATTTT. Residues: CASSFPRTDYSNQPQHF.

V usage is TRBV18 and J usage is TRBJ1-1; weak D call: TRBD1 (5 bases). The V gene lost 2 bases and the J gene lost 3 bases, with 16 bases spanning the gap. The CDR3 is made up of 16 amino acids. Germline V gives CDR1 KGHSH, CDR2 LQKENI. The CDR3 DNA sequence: TGTGCCAGCTCACCAGGGAGGCAGGGAGGGTACACTGAAGCTTTCTTT. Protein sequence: CASSPGRQGGYTEAFF. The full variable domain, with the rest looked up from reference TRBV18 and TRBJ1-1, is NAGVMQNPRHLVRRRGQEARLRCSPMKGHSHVYWYRQLPEEGLKFMVYLQKENIIDESGMPKERFSAEFPKEGPSILRIQQVVRGDSAAYFCASSPGRQGGYTEAFFGQGTRLTVV.

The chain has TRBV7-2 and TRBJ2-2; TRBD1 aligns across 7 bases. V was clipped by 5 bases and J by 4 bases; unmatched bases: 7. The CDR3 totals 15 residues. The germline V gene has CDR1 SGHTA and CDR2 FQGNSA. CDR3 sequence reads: CASSLTTGPTGELFF. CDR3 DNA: TGTGCCAGCAGCCTGACGACAGGGCCCACCGGGGAGCTGTTTTTT. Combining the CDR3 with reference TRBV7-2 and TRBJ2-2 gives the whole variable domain GAGVSQSPSNKVTEKGKDVELRCDPISGHTALYWYRQSLGQGLEFLIYFQGNSAPDKSGLPSDRFSAERTGGSVSTLTIQRTQQEDSAVYLCASSLTTGPTGELFFGEGSRLTVL.

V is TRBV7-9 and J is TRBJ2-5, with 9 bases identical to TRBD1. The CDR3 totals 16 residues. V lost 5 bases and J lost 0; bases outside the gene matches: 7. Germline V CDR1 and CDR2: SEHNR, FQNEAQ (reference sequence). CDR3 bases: TGTGCCAGCAGCCTGAGGACAGGGGTGAACCAAGAGACCCAGTACTTC. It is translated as CASSLRTGVNQETQYF.

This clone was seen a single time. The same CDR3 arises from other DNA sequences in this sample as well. CDR3: CASSPGAGGYNEQFF. DNA of the CDR3: TGTGCCAGCTCACCTGGGGCAGGGGGCTACAATGAGCAGTTCTTC. The chain recombines TRBV18 with TRBJ2-1, with 7 bases aligning to TRBD1. The CDR3 consists of 15 residues. Germline CDR1 and CDR2: KGHSH and LQKENI. Trimming removed 3 bases from V and 3 bases from J; junction bases left unmatched: 5.

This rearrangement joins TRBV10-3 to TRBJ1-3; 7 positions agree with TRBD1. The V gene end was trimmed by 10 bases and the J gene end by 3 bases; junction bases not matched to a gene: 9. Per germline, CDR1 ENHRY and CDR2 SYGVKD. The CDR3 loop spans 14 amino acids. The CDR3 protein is CANSRGNDGNTIYF. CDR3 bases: TGTGCCAACTCCAGGGGGAATGATGGAAACACCATATATTTT.

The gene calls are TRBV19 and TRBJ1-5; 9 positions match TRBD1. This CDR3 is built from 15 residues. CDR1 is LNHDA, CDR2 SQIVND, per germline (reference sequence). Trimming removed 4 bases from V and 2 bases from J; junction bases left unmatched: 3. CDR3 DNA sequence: TGTGCCAGTAGTACCACAGGGGGCGGCAATCAGCCCCAGCATTTT. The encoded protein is CASSTTGGGNQPQHF.

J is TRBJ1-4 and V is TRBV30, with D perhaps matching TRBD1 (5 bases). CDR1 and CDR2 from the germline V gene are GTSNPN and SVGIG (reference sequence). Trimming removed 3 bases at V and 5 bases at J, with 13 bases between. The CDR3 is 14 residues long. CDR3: CAWSGTATNEKLFF. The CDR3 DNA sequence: TGTGCCTGGAGCGGGACGGCGACAAATGAAAAACTGTTTTTT.

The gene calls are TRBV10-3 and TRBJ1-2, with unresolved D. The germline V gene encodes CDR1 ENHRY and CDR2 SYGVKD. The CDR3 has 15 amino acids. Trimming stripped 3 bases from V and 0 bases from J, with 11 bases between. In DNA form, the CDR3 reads TGTGCCATCAGTGATACCGGGAAACCTAACTATGGCTACACCTTC. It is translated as CAISDTGKPNYGYTF.

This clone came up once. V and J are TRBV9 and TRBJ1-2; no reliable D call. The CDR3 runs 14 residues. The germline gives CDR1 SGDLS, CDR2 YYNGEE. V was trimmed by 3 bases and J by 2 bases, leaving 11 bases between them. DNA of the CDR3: TGTGCCAGCAGCGCTTCCATGGAGAACTATGGCTACACCTTC. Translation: CASSASMENYGYTF. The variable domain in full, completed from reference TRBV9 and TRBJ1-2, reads DSGVTQTPKHLITATGQRVTLRCSPRSGDLSVYWYQQSLDQGLQFLIQYYNGEERAKGNILERFSAQQFPDLHSELNLSSLELGDSALYFCASSASMENYGYTFGSGTRLTVV.

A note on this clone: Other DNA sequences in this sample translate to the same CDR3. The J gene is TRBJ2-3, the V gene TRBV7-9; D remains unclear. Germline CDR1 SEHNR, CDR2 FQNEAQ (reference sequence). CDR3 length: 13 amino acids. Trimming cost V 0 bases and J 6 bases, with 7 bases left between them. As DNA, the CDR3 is TGTGCCAGCAGCTTAGCAGGGTCGGATACGCAGTATTTT. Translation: CASSLAGSDTQYF.

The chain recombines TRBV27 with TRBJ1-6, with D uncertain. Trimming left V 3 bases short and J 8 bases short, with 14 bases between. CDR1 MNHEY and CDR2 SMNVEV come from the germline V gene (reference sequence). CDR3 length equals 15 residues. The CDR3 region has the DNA TGTGCCAGCAGTTTTGGGCCCGGAGTTGATTCACCCCTCCACTTT. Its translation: CASSFGPGVDSPLHF.

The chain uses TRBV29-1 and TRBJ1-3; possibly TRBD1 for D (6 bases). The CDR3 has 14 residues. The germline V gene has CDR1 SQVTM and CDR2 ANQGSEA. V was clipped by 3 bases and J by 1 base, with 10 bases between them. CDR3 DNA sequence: TGCAGCGTTGACCCGACAGGTTCTGGAAACACCATATATTTT. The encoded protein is CSVDPTGSGNTIYF.

CDR3 sequence (DNA): TGTGCCATCAGTGAATCGCAGGCTAGAGAGACCCAGTACTTC. It codes for CAISESQARETQYF. This rearrangement joins TRBV10-3 to TRBJ2-5; unclear D gene. V lost 3 bases, J lost 4 bases, and 12 bases lay in between. This CDR3 is 14 amino acids long. The germline V gene has CDR1 ENHRY and CDR2 SYGVKD.

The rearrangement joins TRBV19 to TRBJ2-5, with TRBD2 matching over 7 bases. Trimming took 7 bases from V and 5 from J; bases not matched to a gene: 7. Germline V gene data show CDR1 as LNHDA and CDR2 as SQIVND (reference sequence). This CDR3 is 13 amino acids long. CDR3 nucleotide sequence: TGTGCCAGTAACAAGCGGGGCGGGGAGACCCAGTACTTC. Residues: CASNKRGGETQYF.

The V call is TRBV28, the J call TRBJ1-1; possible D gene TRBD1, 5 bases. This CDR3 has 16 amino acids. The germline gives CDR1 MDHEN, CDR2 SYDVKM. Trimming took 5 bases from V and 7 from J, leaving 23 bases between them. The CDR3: CASSGGRGFEVLEAFF. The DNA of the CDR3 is TGTGCCAGCAGTGGGGGTCGGGGGTTTGAAGTGCTTGAAGCTTTCTTT.

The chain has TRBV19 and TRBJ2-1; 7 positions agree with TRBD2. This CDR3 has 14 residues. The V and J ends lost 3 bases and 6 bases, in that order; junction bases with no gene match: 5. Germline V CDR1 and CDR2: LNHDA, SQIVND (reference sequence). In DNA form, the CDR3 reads TGTGCCAGTAGTATTAGCGGGTCCGTCAATGAGCAGTTCTTC. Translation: CASSISGSVNEQFF.

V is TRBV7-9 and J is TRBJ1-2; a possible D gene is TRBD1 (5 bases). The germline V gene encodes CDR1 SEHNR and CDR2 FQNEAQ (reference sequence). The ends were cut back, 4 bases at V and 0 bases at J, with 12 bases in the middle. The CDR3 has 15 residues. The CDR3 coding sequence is TGTGCCAGCAGCTGGGGACCGTCAGCTAACTATGGCTACACCTTC. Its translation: CASSWGPSANYGYTF. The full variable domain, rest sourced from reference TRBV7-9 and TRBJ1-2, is DTGVSQNPRHKITKRGQNVTFRCDPISEHNRLYWYRQTLGQGPEFLTYFQNEAQLEKSRLLSDRFSAERPKGSFSTLEIQRTEQGDSAMYLCASSWGPSANYGYTFGSGTRLTVV.

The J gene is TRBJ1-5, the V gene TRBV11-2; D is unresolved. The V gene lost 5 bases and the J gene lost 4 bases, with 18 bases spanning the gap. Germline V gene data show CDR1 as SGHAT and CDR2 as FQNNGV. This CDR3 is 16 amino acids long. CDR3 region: CASSPSVGLTNQPQHF. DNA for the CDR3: TGTGCCAGCAGCCCATCGGTCGGTCTGACAAATCAGCCCCAGCATTTT.

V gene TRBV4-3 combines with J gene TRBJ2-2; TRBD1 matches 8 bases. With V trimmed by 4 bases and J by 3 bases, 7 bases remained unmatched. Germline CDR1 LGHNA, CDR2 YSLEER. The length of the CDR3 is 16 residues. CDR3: CASSRGTGGYTGELFF. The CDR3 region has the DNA TGCGCCAGCAGCCGCGGGACAGGAGGTTACACCGGGGAGCTGTTTTTT.

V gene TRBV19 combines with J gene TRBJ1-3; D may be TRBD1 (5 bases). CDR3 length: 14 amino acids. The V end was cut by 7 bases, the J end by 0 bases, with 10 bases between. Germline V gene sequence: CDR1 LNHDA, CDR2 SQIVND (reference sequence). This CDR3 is CASKDNYSGNTIYF. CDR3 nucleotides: TGTGCCAGTAAGGACAATTACTCTGGAAACACCATATATTTT.

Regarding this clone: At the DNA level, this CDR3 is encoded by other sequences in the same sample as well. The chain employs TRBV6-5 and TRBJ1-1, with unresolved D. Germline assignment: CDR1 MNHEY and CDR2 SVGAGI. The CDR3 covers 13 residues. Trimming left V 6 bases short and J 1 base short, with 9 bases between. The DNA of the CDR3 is TGTGCCAGCAGCCCCCGTGGGAACACTGAAGCTTTCTTT. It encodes CASSPRGNTEAFF.

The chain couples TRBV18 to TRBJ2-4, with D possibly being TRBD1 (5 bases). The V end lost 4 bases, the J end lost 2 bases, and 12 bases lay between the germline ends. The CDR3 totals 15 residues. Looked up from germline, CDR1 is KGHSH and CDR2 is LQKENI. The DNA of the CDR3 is TGTGCCAGCTCACGGAAAGGGGTGCCCAAAAACATTCAGTACTTC. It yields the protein CASSRKGVPKNIQYF.

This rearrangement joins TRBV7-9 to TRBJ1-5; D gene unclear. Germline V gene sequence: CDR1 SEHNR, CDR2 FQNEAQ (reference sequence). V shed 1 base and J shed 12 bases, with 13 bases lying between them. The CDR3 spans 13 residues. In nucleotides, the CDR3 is TGTGCCAGCAGCTTAGTAGAGGGCGCTAACCAGCATTTT. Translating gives CASSLVEGANQHF.

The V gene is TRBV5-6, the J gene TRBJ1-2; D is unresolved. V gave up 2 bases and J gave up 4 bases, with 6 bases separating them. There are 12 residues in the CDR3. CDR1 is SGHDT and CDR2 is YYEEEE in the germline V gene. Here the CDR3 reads CASSLVSYGYTF. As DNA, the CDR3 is TGTGCCAGCAGCTTAGTCTCCTATGGCTACACCTTC.